These T cell receptor beta chains were read from a single sample in a study of cytomegalovirus exposure and HLA in healthy donors. Repertoires were generated with immunoSEQ multiplex PCR, while TCRdb's copy carries only in-frame clones and drops some. The repertoire holds about 100,000 clones, with around a tenth as singletons. Specimen: PBMCs. The receptors were sampled from a man in his forties in good health and CMV-seropositive. Both conserved end residues are part of each CDR3. Each record gives: V gene, J gene, D gene, clone size, CDR3 protein, CDR3 DNA. D genes are given only for firm matches. Size tells how often a clone was seen (once, few, many) or the class of an expanded clone, and some rows leave it out.

TRBV18,TRBJ2-5,NA,few,CASSPPEVQETQYF,TGTGCCAGCTCACCACCGGAGGTTCAAGAGACCCAGTACTTC
TRBV9,TRBJ1-1,NA,NA,CASSASGTLNTEAFF,TGTGCCAGCAGCGCCTCCGGGACATTGAACACTGAAGCTTTCTTT
TRBV11-3,TRBJ2-1,NA,NA,CASSFEGGLYNEQFF,TGTGCCAGCAGCTTTGAGGGGGGGCTTTACAATGAGCAGTTCTTC
TRBV4-2,TRBJ1-6,NA,NA,CASSQDQQGRSPLHF,TGTGCCAGCAGCCAAGATCAGCAGGGTCGTTCACCCCTCCACTTT
TRBV5-8,TRBJ2-1,NA,few,CASSLAEGGAYEQFF,TGTGCCAGCAGCTTGGCCGAGGGGGGGGCCTATGAGCAGTTCTTC
TRBV27,TRBJ1-5,NA,few,CASGMASDPAVAQHF,TGTGCCAGCGGAATGGCAAGCGACCCAGCTGTGGCCCAGCATTTT
TRBV28,TRBJ1-1,NA,NA,CASSTERGTTEAFF,TGTGCCAGCAGTACCGAGAGGGGGACCACTGAAGCTTTCTTT
TRBV2,TRBJ1-1,NA,NA,CASSRIGTTEAFF,TGTGCCAGCAGTCGGATTGGGACTACTGAAGCTTTCTTT
TRBV11-2,TRBJ2-7,NA,NA,CASSGDHRDAEQYF,TGTGCCAGCAGCGGCGATCACAGGGACGCCGAGCAGTACTTC
TRBV28,TRBJ2-3,TRBD2,few,CASAIGRAPTDTQYF,TGTGCCAGCGCAATCGGGAGGGCCCCGACAGATACGCAGTATTTT
TRBV5-4,TRBJ2-6,TRBD1,few,CASSSGTGGLSGANVLTF,TGTGCCAGCAGCTCCGGGACAGGGGGCCTCTCTGGGGCCAACGTCCTGACTTTC
TRBV19,TRBJ2-7,TRBD2,NA,CASSMRPPLAGGSEQYF,TGTGCCAGTAGTATGAGGCCCCCTCTAGCGGGAGGGAGCGAGCAGTACTTC
TRBV7-9,TRBJ2-7,NA,NA,CASSLGSSTGSWFYEQYF,TGTGCCAGCAGCTTGGGGTCATCCACGGGGTCATGGTTCTACGAGCAGTACTTC
TRBV19,TRBJ1-5,TRBD1,NA,CASSPDRGGQPQHF,TGTGCCAGTAGTCCGGACAGGGGTGGGCAGCCCCAGCATTTT
TRBV25-1,TRBJ2-5,TRBD1,few,CASSDGDRGGETQYF,TGTGCCAGCAGTGACGGAGACAGGGGCGGAGAGACCCAGTACTTC